The source of this T cell receptor beta chain is a study of Graves' ophthalmopathy and Graves' hyperthyroidism. All donors with ophthalmopathy were recorded as having moderate-to-severe activity, CAS ≥3, NOSPECS ≥4 and a duration under 3 months. Excluded were patients with other autoimmune diseases, uncontrolled infections, pregnancy or lactation. It was on clinical symptoms, serum thyroxine, TRAb, thyroid ultrasound and orbital computed tomography that diagnosis relied. PBMCs came from roughly 9.2 ml of fresh peripheral blood. The CDR3 length is 13 residues. Germline assignment: CDR1 MNHNS and CDR2 SASEGT. Trimming removed 4 bases from V and 7 bases from J, with 11 bases in between. Amplification of the TCR beta CDR3 regions used RNA transcripts (as template). Investigators did first-round RT-PCR with HTBI primers, then second-round multiplex PCR. Via MiXCR, TCRdb re-called the multiplex PCR reads, giving one row per CDR3 protein. Found here are approximately 500,000 distinct CDR3 sequences, 13% to 15% of them singletons; the top ten hold approximately 9.8%.

Many counts were recorded for this clonotype. The chain has TRBV6-1 and TRBJ1-5; tentative D call: TRBD1 (6 bases). The sequence derives from a woman aged 25 to 45 with Graves' ophthalmopathy. What was sequenced was blood. The DNA for the CDR3 is TGTGCCAGCAGTGTACAGGGAAGACAGCCCCAGCATTTT. It codes for CASSVQGRQPQHF.